The clone carrying this T cell receptor beta chain has a handful of counts. Its antigen is unidentified. Per germline, CDR1 DFQATT and CDR2 SNEGSKA (reference sequence). The CDR3 length is 14 residues. The V and J ends lost 0 bases and 2 bases respectively, with 10 bases between them. The sample comes from a study of vaccination and CD4 T cells after COVID-19. The Oncomine TCR Beta short-read assay generated sequence data from the DNA of cultured CD4+ T cells. TCRdb used MiXCR to reprocess the PCR reads, holding one entry per CDR3 protein. Altogether about 10,000 distinct CDR3 sequences are present, around 61% being singletons, with the ten largest covering roughly 30%. Sample treatment: approximately 10-day PBMC culture with coronavirus spike peptide pools or control peptides (ViraFEST assay). ViraFEST relied on peptide pools to expand antigen-specific T cells; the TCRs were sequenced afterward. Every well contained 1.5 million to 2.5 million PBMCs, which were grown with around 9.8 IU/ml IL-2 and 9 to 10 ug/ml peptide pools.

This TCR derives from a human donor who had recovered from COVID-19. Input material: CD4+ T cells from blood, cultured in vitro. V gene TRBV20-1 combines with J gene TRBJ1-1; possible D gene TRBD1, 5 bases. The CDR3 loop reads CSARERQTNTEAFF. DNA for the CDR3: TGCAGTGCTAGAGAAAGACAGACCAACACTGAAGCTTTCTTT.